This record covers a single T cell receptor beta chain. Antigen: not known. It was at deep level that the assay was run. Libraries were prepared by immunoSEQ multiplex PCR; TCRdb keeps only in-frame clonotypes and omits some of them. The sample consists of about 680,000 clones, 72% of them appearing once. The data were taken from a study of shared clonotypes between healthy human individuals. Overall study findings and caveats: Non-shared clonotypes displayed generation probabilities falling below those of clonotypes present in all four donors.

This CDR3 is 11 amino acids long. Germline V gene lookup returns CDR1 MGHDK and CDR2 SYGVNS. The V end was cut by 7 bases, the J end by 3 bases, with 7 bases between. The sample taken for sequencing was memory CD4+ T cells sorted from blood. Subset reported: CD45RA-negative fraction. The chain couples TRBV25-1 to TRBJ2-7; no clear D gene. The receptor was isolated from a woman aged 25 to 39 in good health. CDR3 DNA sequence: TGTGCCAGCATAGTGGTCTACGAGCAGTACTTC. This translates into CASIVVYEQYF.